The clone carrying this TCR beta chain was picked up a small number of times. What it binds is unknown. The data belong to a study of response to subunit inactivated influenza vaccine. V lost 2 bases and J 3 bases, leaving 7 bases between the germline ends. This CDR3 has 13 amino acids. The germline V gene has CDR1 LGHNA and CDR2 YSLEER. TCRdb called the RT-PCR reads again in MiXCR, with one record for every CDR3 protein. The sample shows roughly 180,000 distinct CDR3 sequences, about 10% of them seen only once. The study, taken as a whole, reports: Authors suggested each seasonal flu vaccination may recruit only limited numbers of new T cells.

Sequenced material: non-naive T cells sorted from PBMCs, taken on the day of vaccination. The V and J genes are TRBV4-3 and TRBJ1-2, with D uncertain. This clonotype originated in a man aged 45-65 years who received an inactivated influenza vaccine. CDR3 in amino acids: CASSQTPDYGYTF. CDR3 nucleotide sequence: TGCGCCAGCAGCCAAACACCTGACTATGGCTACACCTTC.